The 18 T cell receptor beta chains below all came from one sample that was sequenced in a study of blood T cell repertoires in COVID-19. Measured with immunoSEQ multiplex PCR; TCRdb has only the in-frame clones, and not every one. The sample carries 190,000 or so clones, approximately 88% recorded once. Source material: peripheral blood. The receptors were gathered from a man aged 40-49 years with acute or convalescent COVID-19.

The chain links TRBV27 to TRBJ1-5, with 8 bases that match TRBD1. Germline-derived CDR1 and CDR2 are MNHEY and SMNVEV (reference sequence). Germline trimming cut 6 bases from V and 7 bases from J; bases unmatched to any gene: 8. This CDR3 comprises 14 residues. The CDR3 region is CASRAGGDRQPQHF. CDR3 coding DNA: TGTGCCAGCAGGGCAGGGGGCGATCGGCAGCCCCAGCATTTT.

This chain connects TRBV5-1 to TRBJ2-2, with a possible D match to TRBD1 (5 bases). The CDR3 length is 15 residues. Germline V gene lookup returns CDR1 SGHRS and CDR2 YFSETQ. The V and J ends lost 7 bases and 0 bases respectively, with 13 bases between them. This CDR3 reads CASSDRASNTGELFF. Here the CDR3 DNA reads TGCGCCAGCTCAGACAGAGCCTCGAACACCGGGGAGCTGTTTTTT. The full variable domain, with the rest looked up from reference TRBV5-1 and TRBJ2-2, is KAGVTQTPRYLIKTRGQQVTLSCSPISGHRSVSWYQQTPGQGLQFLFEYFSETQRNKGNFPGRFSGRQFSNSRSEMNVSTLELGDSALYLCASSDRASNTGELFFGEGSRLTVL.

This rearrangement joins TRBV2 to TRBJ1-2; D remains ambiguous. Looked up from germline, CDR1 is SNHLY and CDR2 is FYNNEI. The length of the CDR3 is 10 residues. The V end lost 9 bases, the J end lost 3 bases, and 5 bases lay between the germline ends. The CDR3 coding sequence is TGTGCCAGTTCAGACTATGGCTACACCTTC. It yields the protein CASSDYGYTF.

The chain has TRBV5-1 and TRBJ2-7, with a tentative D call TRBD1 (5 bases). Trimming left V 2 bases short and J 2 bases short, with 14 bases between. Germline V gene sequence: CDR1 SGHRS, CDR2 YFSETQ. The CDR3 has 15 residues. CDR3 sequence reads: CASSFGRVRTYEQYF. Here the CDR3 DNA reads TGCGCCAGCAGCTTCGGCAGGGTACGTACCTACGAGCAGTACTTC.

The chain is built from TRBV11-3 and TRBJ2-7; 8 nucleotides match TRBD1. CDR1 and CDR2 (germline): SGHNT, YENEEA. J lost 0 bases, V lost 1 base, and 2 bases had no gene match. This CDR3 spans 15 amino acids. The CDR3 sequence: CASSLGTGSSYEQYF. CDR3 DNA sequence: TGTGCCAGCAGCTTAGGGACAGGGAGCTCCTACGAGCAGTACTTC.

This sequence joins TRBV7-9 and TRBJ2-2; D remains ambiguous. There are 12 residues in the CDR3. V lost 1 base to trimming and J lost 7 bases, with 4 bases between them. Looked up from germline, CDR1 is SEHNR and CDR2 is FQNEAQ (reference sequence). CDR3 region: CASSLVGGELFF. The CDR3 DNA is TGTGCCAGCAGCTTAGTCGGCGGGGAGCTGTTTTTT.

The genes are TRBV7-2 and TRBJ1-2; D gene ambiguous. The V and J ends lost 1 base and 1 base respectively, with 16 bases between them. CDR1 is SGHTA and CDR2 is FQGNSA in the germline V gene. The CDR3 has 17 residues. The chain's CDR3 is CASSLGVGALDNYGYTF. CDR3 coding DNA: TGTGCCAGCAGCTTAGGAGTTGGTGCGCTTGATAACTATGGCTACACCTTC.

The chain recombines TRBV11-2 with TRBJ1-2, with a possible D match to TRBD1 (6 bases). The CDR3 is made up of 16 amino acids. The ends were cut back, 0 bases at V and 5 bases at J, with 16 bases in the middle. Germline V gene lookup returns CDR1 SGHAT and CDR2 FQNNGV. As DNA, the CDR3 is TGTGCCAGCAGCTTAGATCCTCAGGGGATTCAATATGGCTACACCTTC. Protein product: CASSLDPQGIQYGYTF.

The DNA of the CDR3 is TGTGCCAGTAGTTGGACAGGGGGAGCTTTCTTT. This gives the protein CASSWTGGAFF. The chain uses TRBV19 and TRBJ1-1; TRBD1 matches at 10 bases. The CDR3 covers 11 residues. V gave up 5 bases and J gave up 10 bases; unmatched junction bases: 1. The germline V gene has CDR1 LNHDA and CDR2 SQIVND (reference sequence).

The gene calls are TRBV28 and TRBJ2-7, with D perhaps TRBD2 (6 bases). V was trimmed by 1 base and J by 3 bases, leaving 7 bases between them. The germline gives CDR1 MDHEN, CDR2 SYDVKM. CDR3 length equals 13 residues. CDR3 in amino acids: CASSLYGGYEQYF. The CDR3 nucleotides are TGTGCCAGCAGTTTATACGGGGGCTACGAGCAGTACTTC.

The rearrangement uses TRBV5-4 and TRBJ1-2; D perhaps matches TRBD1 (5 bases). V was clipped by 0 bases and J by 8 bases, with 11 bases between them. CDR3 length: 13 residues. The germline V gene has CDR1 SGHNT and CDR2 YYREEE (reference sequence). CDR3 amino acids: CASSLERTSGYTF. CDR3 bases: TGTGCCAGCAGCTTGGAAAGGACAAGCGGCTACACCTTC.

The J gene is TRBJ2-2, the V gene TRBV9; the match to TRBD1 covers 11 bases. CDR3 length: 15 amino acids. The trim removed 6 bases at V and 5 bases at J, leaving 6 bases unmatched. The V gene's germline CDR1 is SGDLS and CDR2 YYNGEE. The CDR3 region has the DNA TGTGCCAGCACCACCGGGACAGGGGGTACCGGGGAGCTGTTTTTT. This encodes CASTTGTGGTGELFF.

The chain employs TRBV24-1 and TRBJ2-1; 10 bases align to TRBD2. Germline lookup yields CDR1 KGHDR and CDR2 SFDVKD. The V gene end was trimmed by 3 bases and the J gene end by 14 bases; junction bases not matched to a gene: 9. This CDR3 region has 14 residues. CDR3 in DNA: TGTGCCACCAGTGATGCGACTAGCGGGCAGAAGGAGTTCTTC. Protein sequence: CATSDATSGQKEFF.

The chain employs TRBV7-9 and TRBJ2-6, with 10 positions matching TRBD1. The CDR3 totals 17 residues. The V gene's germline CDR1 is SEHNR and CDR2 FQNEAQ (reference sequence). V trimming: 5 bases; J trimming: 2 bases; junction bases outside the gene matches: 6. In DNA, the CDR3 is TGTGCCAGCAGCCAAGGGGACAGGGGAGCTGGGGCCAACGTCCTGACTTTC. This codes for CASSQGDRGAGANVLTF.

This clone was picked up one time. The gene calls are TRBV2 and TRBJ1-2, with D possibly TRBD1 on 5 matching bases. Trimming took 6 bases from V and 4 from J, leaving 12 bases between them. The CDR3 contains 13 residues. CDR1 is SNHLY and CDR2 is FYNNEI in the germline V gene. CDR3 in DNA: TGTGCCAGCAGCAGGGAAGGCTCCTATGGCTACACCTTC. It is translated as CASSREGSYGYTF.

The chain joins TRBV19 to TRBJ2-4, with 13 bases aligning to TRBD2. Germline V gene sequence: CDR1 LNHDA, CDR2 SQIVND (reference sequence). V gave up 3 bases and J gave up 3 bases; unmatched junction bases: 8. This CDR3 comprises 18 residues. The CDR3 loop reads CASSIFGLAGEFKNIQYF. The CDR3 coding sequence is TGTGCCAGTAGTATTTTCGGACTAGCGGGGGAGTTCAAAAACATTCAGTACTTC.

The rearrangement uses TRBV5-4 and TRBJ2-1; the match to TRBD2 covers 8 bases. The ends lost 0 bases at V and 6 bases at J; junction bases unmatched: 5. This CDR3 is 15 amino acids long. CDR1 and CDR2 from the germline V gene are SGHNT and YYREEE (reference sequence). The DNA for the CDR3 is TGTGCCAGCAGCTTGGTCGGGGGGGCCTCCAATGAGCAGTTCTTC. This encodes CASSLVGGASNEQFF.

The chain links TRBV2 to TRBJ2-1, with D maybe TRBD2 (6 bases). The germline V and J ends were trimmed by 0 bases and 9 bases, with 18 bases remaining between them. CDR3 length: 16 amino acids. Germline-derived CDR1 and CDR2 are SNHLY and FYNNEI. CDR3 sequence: CASSEAGTGVVVEQFF. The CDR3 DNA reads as TGTGCCAGCAGTGAAGCGGGGACTGGGGTTGTCGTTGAGCAGTTCTTC.